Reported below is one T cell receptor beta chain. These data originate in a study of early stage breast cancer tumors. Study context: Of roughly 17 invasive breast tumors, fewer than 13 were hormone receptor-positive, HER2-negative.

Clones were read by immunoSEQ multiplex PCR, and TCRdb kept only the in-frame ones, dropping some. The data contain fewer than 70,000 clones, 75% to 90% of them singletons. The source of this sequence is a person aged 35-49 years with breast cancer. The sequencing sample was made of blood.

As DNA, the CDR3 is TGTGCCAGTAGTATCTCCGGGACAGGGGTGTCTGAGCAGTTCTTC. Its translation: CASSISGTGVSEQFF. V usage is TRBV19 and J usage is TRBJ2-1; 10 bases are a match to TRBD1. From germline, CDR1 is LNHDA and CDR2 SQIVND (reference sequence). The CDR3 consists of 15 residues. V shed 3 bases and J 9 bases; nucleotides not matched to a gene: 8.